This paragraph reports one T cell receptor beta chain. The antigen remains unidentified. This sample was taken from a study of cytomegalovirus exposure and HLA in healthy donors. Study overall: Unique TCRs numbering some 80 million, obtained from HLA-typed donors, made up an early data release.

Study findings and constraints: Several of the most significant clusters were apparently associated with common viral pathogens in a later analysis.

Primers: 60 Vbeta forward and 13 Jbeta reverse. TCRdb keeps only in-frame clones here, not all; method: immunoSEQ multiplex PCR. In the table there are 150,000 to 200,000 clones, roughly 80% of which are singletons. In germline, CDR1 is SEHNR, CDR2 FQNEAQ (reference sequence). The CDR3 has 16 amino acids. The V and J ends lost 5 bases and 7 bases respectively, with 23 bases between them. The source material was PBMCs. The chain recombines TRBV7-9 with TRBJ1-2, with D unclear. The origin of this receptor is a female donor in good health and CMV-seronegative. The CDR3 nucleotides read TGTGCCAGCAGCCCCGCCGGGATTACGGGCGGTTCTGGCTACACCTTC. Translating gives CASSPAGITGGSGYTF. Full variable domain (rest looked up from reference TRBV7-9 and TRBJ1-2): DTGVSQNPRHKITKRGQNVTFRCDPISEHNRLYWYRQTLGQGPEFLTYFQNEAQLEKSRLLSDRFSAERPKGSFSTLEIQRTEQGDSAMYLCASSPAGITGGSGYTFGSGTRLTVV.